This is a list of T cell receptor beta chains from one sample in a study of T cell responses to AZD1222 COVID-19 vaccine. Generated by immunoSEQ multiplex PCR, the TCRdb table keeps only in-frame clones and is missing some. The sample has more than 70,000 clones, 90% seen once. This sample comprised peripheral blood, obtained on day 0 of AZD1222 vaccination. The origin of the receptors is an adult in good health. The CDR3 runs from the conserved cysteine through the conserved F or W. A D gene is named only where the DNA matches it firmly. Not every row has a clone size; where given, it reads once, few, many or a size class.

size,D,J,V,CDR3,DNA
NA,TRBD2,TRBJ2-1,TRBV4-2,CASSQDDSGGAFNEQFF,TGTGCCAGCAGCCAGGATGATAGCGGGGGGGCCTTTAATGAGCAGTTCTTC
NA,NA,TRBJ2-2,TRBV24-1,CATSDTGLNTGELFF,TGTGCCACCAGTGACACAGGGTTGAACACCGGGGAGCTGTTTTTT
NA,NA,TRBJ1-5,TRBV11-2,CASSLDRDQPQHF,TGTGCCAGCAGCTTAGACAGAGATCAGCCCCAGCATTTT
NA,TRBD1,TRBJ1-1,TRBV6-5,CASSRTGEAFF,TGTGCCAGCAGTAGGACAGGGGAAGCTTTCTTT
NA,NA,TRBJ1-2,TRBV5-1,CASSPQASNYGYTF,TGCGCCAGCAGCCCGCAAGCATCTAACTATGGCTACACCTTC
NA,NA,TRBJ1-5,TRBV3-1/TRBV3-2,CASSQLQGRSQHF,TGTGCCAGCAGCCAATTACAGGGAAGGTCCCAGCATTTT
NA,NA,TRBJ1-5,TRBV10-3,CATRDKGPSQPQHF,TGTGCCACTAGGGACAAGGGGCCTAGTCAGCCCCAGCATTTT
NA,NA,TRBJ2-1,TRBV11-3,CATTGYPYNEQFF,TGTGCCACAACAGGGTACCCCTACAATGAGCAGTTCTTC
NA,NA,TRBJ1-6,TRBV27,CASSPTGLISLGSPLHF,TGTGCCAGCAGTCCGACAGGTCTCATTTCCCTAGGGTCACCCCTCCACTTT
NA,NA,TRBJ1-2,TRBV10-3,CAISESAIGESYGYTF,TGTGCCATCAGTGAGTCGGCGATAGGGGAAAGCTATGGCTACACCTTC
NA,TRBD2,TRBJ2-3,TRBV4-3,CASSQGVAGGTDTQYF,TGCGCCAGCAGCCAAGGAGTAGCGGGAGGTACAGATACGCAGTATTTT
medium-sized,NA,TRBJ1-2,TRBV4-1,CASSQDSAGGVGGYTF,TGCGCCAGCAGCCAAGATTCCGCGGGAGGTGTGGGTGGCTACACCTTC
NA,NA,TRBJ2-5,TRBV5-1,CASSSRPRKETQYF,TGCGCCAGCAGCTCTAGACCCAGGAAAGAGACCCAGTACTTC
NA,NA,TRBJ2-7,TRBV30,CAWSVQISYEQYF,TGTGCCTGGAGTGTACAGATCTCCTACGAGCAGTACTTC
once,TRBD2,TRBJ2-7,TRBV7-2,CASSLTSGHSYEQYF,TGTGCCAGCAGCTTAACTAGCGGGCACTCCTACGAGCAGTACTTC
NA,TRBD1,TRBJ2-5,TRBV5-6,CASSLPGQGQETQYF,TGTGCCAGCAGCTTACCGGGACAGGGGCAAGAGACCCAGTACTTC
NA,NA,TRBJ1-1,TRBV5-1,CASSLDPNTEAFF,TGCGCCAGCAGCTTAGACCCAAACACTGAAGCTTTCTTT
NA,NA,TRBJ2-3,TRBV6-5,CASTQGNTDTQYF,TGTGCCAGCACACAGGGAAACACAGATACGCAGTATTTT
NA,NA,TRBJ2-1,TRBV20-1,CSAIRDNEQFF,TGCAGTGCGATCCGGGACAATGAGCAGTTCTTC
NA,NA,TRBJ2-1,TRBV28,CASTRPGQPDNEQFF,TGTGCCAGCACCCGACCGGGGCAGCCAGATAATGAGCAGTTCTTC
NA,TRBD1,TRBJ1-2,TRBV9,CASSPGTGDDYTF,TGTGCCAGCAGCCCCGGGACAGGGGATGACTACACCTTC
NA,TRBD2,TRBJ2-5,TRBV11-3,CASSRRLMTEGGETQYF,TGTGCCAGCAGCCGACGACTCATGACAGAGGGAGGGGAGACCCAGTACTTC
NA,TRBD1,TRBJ1-1,TRBV19,CASSGLTGGTEAFF,TGTGCCAGTAGTGGGCTCACAGGGGGCACTGAAGCTTTCTTT
NA,TRBD1,TRBJ2-1,TRBV7-8,CASSPRTGLENEQFF,TGTGCCAGCAGCCCCCGGACAGGTCTGGAGAATGAGCAGTTCTTC
once,NA,TRBJ1-3,TRBV6-5,CASTAIGGTIYF,TGTGCCAGCACGGCAATAGGAGGCACCATATATTTT
NA,NA,TRBJ2-2,TRBV20-1,CSAGTTGELFF,TGCAGTGCCGGGACTACCGGGGAGCTGTTTTTT
NA,NA,TRBJ1-1,TRBV30,CAWSVAAINTEAFF,TGTGCCTGGAGTGTAGCGGCAATTAACACTGAAGCTTTCTTT
NA,NA,TRBJ1-2,TRBV4-1,CASSQAWQGSASNYGYTF,TGCGCCAGCAGCCAAGCCTGGCAGGGATCGGCCTCGAACTATGGCTACACCTTC